These 15 T cell receptor beta chains originate from one sample sequenced in a study of T cell repertoires in cytomegalovirus infection. TCRdb recomputed calls from the reads with MiXCR, one row per CDR3 protein. The repertoire holds fewer than 400,000 distinct CDR3 sequences, 15% to 20% seen once, with approximately 10% in the top ten. The material sequenced was PBMCs. These receptors came from a human donor in good health (CMV status not recorded). Some clones in this sample may be carry-over from other donors' samples.

This clonotype was recorded many times. V is TRBV7-2 and J is TRBJ2-3; a possible D gene is TRBD2 (5 bases). Looked up from germline, CDR1 is SGHTA and CDR2 is FQGNSA. The CDR3 sequence is 14 residues long. With 8 bases removed from V and 1 base from J, the gap between germline ends came to 13 bases. CDR3 amino acids: CASLQGRGTDTQYF. DNA for the CDR3: TGTGCCAGCCTACAAGGGCGGGGCACAGATACGCAGTATTTT.

The chain couples TRBV20-1 to TRBJ2-2; 11 positions match TRBD2. This CDR3 is built from 16 residues. Germline CDR1 and CDR2: DFQATT and SNEGSKA (reference sequence). V was pared by 3 bases and J by 1 base, with 4 bases of the junction left unmatched. CDR3 sequence: CSARPSGRMNTGELFF. CDR3 bases: TGCAGTGCTAGGCCTAGCGGGAGGATGAACACCGGGGAGCTGTTTTTT.

This clonotype has ten or more counts. V is TRBV7-2 and J is TRBJ2-1; TRBD1 matches at 9 bases. The CDR3 covers 16 residues. Germline V CDR1 and CDR2: SGHTA, FQGNSA. V trimming: 4 bases; J trimming: 0 bases; junction bases outside the gene matches: 4. CDR3 region: CASSSGQGNSYNEQFF. In nucleotides, the CDR3 is TGTGCCAGCAGCTCAGGACAGGGGAACTCCTACAATGAGCAGTTCTTC.

This clonotype was observed at least ten times. This sequence joins TRBV7-9 and TRBJ1-2; possibly TRBD1 for D (6 bases). This CDR3 has 13 amino acids. In germline, CDR1 is SEHNR, CDR2 FQNEAQ (reference sequence). Trimming left V 5 bases short and J 3 bases short, with 10 bases between. CDR3 amino acids: CASSARTDYGYTF. CDR3 nucleotides: TGTGCCAGCAGCGCAAGGACAGACTATGGCTACACCTTC. Using reference TRBV7-9 and TRBJ1-2 for the parts outside the CDR3, the full variable domain is DTGVSQNPRHKITKRGQNVTFRCDPISEHNRLYWYRQTLGQGPEFLTYFQNEAQLEKSRLLSDRFSAERPKGSFSTLEIQRTEQGDSAMYLCASSARTDYGYTFGSGTRLTVV.

This clonotype was counted between two and nine times. The rearrangement joins TRBV6-1 to TRBJ1-1, with D unclear. Trimming cost V 5 bases and J 10 bases, with 11 bases left between them. The CDR3 totals 11 residues. CDR1 and CDR2 (germline): MNHNS, SASEGT. CDR3 coding DNA: TGTGCCAGCAGTTCGGCATGGGTAGCTTTCTTT. It specifies CASSSAWVAFF.

The table lists this clonotype with a few counts. The chain carries TRBV2 and TRBJ2-2; TRBD1 is a possible D gene (6 bases). This CDR3 has 15 residues. Trimming removed 5 bases from V and 4 bases from J, with 14 bases in between. The V gene's germline CDR1 is SNHLY and CDR2 FYNNEI. This chain's CDR3 is CASSKEGELTGELFF. The CDR3 DNA reads as TGTGCCAGCAGTAAAGAGGGGGAACTCACCGGGGAGCTGTTTTTT.

This clonotype turned up a few times. The rearrangement uses TRBV19 and TRBJ2-3; possibly TRBD1 for D (6 bases). The CDR3 spans 13 residues. Trimming removed 4 bases from V and 4 bases from J, with 9 bases in between. Germline assignment: CDR1 LNHDA and CDR2 SQIVND (reference sequence). CDR3 sequence (DNA): TGTGCCAGTAGTACAGGGGTGGCAGATACGCAGTATTTT. As protein: CASSTGVADTQYF.

J is TRBJ2-5 and V is TRBV20-1, with D maybe TRBD2 (6 bases). CDR3 length: 14 residues. Trimming left V 2 bases short and J 3 bases short, with 13 bases between. From germline, CDR1 is DFQATT and CDR2 SNEGSKA (reference sequence). CDR3 protein: CSARRGTQKETQYF. The CDR3 DNA is TGCAGTGCTAGACGCGGGACCCAAAAAGAGACCCAGTACTTC.

The chain employs TRBV5-4 and TRBJ1-4; D gene unclear. Germline lookup yields CDR1 SGHNT and CDR2 YYREEE (reference sequence). With 4 bases removed from V and 0 bases from J, the gap between germline ends came to 7 bases. This CDR3 has 14 residues. The CDR3 DNA follows: TGTGCCAGCAGCCTCACTCCAACTAATGAAAAACTGTTTTTT. Its protein is CASSLTPTNEKLFF.

In this sample, this clonotype turned up a few times. The V call is TRBV12-3 or TRBV12-4, the J call TRBJ2-3; D ambiguous. The V and J ends lost 4 bases and 7 bases respectively, with 15 bases between them. There are 14 residues in the CDR3. CDR3 sequence: CASSSPLPPYTQYF. For the CDR3, the DNA is TGTGCCAGCAGTTCCCCCCTCCCCCCATATACGCAGTATTTT.

This clonotype was counted only a few times. CDR3 nucleotides: TGTGCCAGCAGTTCACAGGGTTGGGGCTCACCCCTCCACTTT. Translation: CASSSQGWGSPLHF. This sequence joins TRBV12-3 or TRBV12-4 and TRBJ1-6, with D possibly TRBD1 on 6 matching bases. This CDR3 contains 14 residues. V shed 4 bases and J shed 10 bases, with 14 bases lying between them.

This clonotype has a count of ten or more. This chain links TRBV12-3 or TRBV12-4 with TRBJ1-4; the match to TRBD1 covers 10 bases. The CDR3 extends over 14 amino acids. V was pared by 8 bases and J by 5 bases, with 5 bases of the junction left unmatched. The CDR3 loop is CASLPGQGNEKLFF. DNA of the CDR3: TGTGCCAGCTTGCCGGGACAGGGGAATGAAAAACTGTTTTTT.

This clonotype was detected only a few times. The V and J genes are TRBV2 and TRBJ2-1, with D uncertain. The germline V gene has CDR1 SNHLY and CDR2 FYNNEI. The length of the CDR3 is 15 residues. V was pared by 5 bases and J by 4 bases, with 15 bases between. CDR3 nucleotides: TGTGCCAGCAGTTCCAACGGGCCCTTTTACAATGAGCAGTTCTTC. This sequence encodes CASSSNGPFYNEQFF. Variable domain in full (rest from reference TRBV2 and TRBJ2-1): EPEVTQTPSHQVTQMGQEVILRCVPISNHLYFYWYRQILGQKVEFLVSFYNNEISEKSEIFDDQFSVERPDGSNFTLKIRSTKLEDSAMYFCASSSNGPFYNEQFFGPGTRLTVL.

J is TRBJ1-6 and V is TRBV19; D is ambiguous. Germline V lookup: CDR1 LNHDA, CDR2 SQIVND (reference sequence). The CDR3 covers 13 residues. Trimming pared 3 bases from V and 7 bases from J, leaving 7 bases between. DNA of the CDR3: TGTGCCAGTAGTATGGGAGGCAATTCACCCCTCCACTTT. Its translation: CASSMGGNSPLHF.

In this sample, this clonotype turned up many times. The V and J genes are TRBV12-3 or TRBV12-4 and TRBJ1-6; the D is unclear. This CDR3 has 12 residues. Trimming took 6 bases from V and 9 from J, leaving 9 bases between them. Here the CDR3 DNA reads TGTGCCAGCAGCTCCGGGGTTTCACCCCTCCACTTT. Protein product: CASSSGVSPLHF.